This TCR beta chain was identified during a study of memory CD4+ T cells and cytomegalovirus serostatus. Broader study findings: Of 150 to 200 reported CMV TCRbeta sequences, 55 to 80 were found in memory CD4+ repertoires.

A remark on this clone: The antigen remains undetermined.

Single viable CD3+CD4+CD8-CD45RO+ cells were sorted as the memory CD4+ T cells. Positive selection with CD4 microbeads enriched total CD4+ T cells. TCRdb keeps only in-frame clones here, not all; method: immunoSEQ multiplex PCR. This repertoire shows under 50,000 clones, roughly 80% found once; its top ten account for around 0.77%. The sample taken for sequencing was memory CD4+ T cells from blood. The TCR originated in an adult in good health and CMV-seronegative.

CDR3 nucleotide sequence: TGTGCCTGGAGTTCCCTCGGCGTGGGAATTGGAAACACCATATATTTT. Its translation: CAWSSLGVGIGNTIYF. The chain combines TRBV30 with TRBJ1-3; D uncertain. The CDR3 is made up of 16 amino acids. CDR1 is GTSNPN, CDR2 SVGIG, per germline (reference sequence). The ends were cut back, 2 bases at V and 3 bases at J, with 17 bases in the middle. Full variable domain (remainder filled in from reference TRBV30 and TRBJ1-3): SQTIHQWPATLVQPVGSPLSLECTVEGTSNPNLYWYRQAAGRGLQLLFYSVGIGQISSEVPQNLSASRPQDRQFILSSKKLLLSDSGFYLCAWSSLGVGIGNTIYFGEGSWLTVV.